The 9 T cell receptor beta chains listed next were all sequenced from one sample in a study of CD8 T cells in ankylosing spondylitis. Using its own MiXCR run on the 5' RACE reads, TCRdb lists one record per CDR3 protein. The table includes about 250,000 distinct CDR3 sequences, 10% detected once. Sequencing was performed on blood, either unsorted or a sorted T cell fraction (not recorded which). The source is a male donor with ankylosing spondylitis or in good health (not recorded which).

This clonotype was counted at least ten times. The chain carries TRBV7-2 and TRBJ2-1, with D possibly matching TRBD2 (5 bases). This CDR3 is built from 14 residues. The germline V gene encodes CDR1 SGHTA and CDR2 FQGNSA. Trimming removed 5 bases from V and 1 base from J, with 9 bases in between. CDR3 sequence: CASSLGSSYNEQFF. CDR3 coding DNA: TGTGCCAGCAGCCTTGGGAGTTCCTACAATGAGCAGTTCTTC.

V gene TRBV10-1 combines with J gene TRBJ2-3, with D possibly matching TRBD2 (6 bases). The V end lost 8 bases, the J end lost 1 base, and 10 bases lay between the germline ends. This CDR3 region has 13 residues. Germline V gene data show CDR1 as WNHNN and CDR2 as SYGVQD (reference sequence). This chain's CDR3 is CASGPGGTDTQYF. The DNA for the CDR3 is TGCGCCAGCGGTCCGGGGGGCACAGATACGCAGTATTTT.

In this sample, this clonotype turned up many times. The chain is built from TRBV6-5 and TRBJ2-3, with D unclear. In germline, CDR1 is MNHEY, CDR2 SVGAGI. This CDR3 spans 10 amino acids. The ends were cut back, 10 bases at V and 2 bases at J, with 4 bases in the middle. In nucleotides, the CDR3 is TGTGCCACCCCCACAGATACGCAGTATTTT. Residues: CATPTDTQYF.

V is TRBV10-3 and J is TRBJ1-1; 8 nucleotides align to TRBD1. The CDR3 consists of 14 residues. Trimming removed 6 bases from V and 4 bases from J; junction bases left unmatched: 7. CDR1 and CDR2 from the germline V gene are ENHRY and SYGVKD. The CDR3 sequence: CAISRTGYGTEAFF. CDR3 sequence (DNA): TGTGCCATCAGCCGGACAGGGTACGGCACTGAAGCTTTCTTT.

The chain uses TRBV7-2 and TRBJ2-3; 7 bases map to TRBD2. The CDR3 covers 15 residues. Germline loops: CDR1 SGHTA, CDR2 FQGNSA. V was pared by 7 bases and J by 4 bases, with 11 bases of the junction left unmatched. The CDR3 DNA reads TGTGCCAGCAACCAACTAGCGTTGGTTGCAGATACGCAGTATTTT. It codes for CASNQLALVADTQYF.

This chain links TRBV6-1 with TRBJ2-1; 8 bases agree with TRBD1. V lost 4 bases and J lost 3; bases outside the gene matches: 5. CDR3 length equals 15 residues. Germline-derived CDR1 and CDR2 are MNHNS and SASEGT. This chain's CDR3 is CASSAQGADYNEQFF. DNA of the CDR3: TGTGCCAGCAGTGCGCAGGGGGCAGACTACAATGAGCAGTTCTTC.

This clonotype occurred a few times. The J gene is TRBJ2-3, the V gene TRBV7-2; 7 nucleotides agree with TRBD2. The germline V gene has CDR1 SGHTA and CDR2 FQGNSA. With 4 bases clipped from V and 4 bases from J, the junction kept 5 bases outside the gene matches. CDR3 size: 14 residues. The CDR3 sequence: CASSSTSPPDTQYF. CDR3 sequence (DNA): TGTGCCAGCAGCTCGACTAGCCCCCCAGATACGCAGTATTTT.

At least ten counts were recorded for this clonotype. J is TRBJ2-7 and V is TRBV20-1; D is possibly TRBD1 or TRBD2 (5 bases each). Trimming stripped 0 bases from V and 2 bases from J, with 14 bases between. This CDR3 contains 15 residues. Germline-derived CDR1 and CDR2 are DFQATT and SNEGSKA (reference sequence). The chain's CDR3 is CSARDNPGPTYEQYF. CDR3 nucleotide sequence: TGCAGTGCTAGAGATAACCCGGGGCCAACCTACGAGCAGTACTTC.

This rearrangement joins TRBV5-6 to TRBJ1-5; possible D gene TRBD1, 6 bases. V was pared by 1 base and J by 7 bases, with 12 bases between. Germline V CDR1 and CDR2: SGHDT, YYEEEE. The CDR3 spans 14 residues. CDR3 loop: CASSLKGVWQPQHF. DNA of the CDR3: TGTGCCAGCAGCTTGAAGGGGGTCTGGCAGCCCCAGCATTTT.